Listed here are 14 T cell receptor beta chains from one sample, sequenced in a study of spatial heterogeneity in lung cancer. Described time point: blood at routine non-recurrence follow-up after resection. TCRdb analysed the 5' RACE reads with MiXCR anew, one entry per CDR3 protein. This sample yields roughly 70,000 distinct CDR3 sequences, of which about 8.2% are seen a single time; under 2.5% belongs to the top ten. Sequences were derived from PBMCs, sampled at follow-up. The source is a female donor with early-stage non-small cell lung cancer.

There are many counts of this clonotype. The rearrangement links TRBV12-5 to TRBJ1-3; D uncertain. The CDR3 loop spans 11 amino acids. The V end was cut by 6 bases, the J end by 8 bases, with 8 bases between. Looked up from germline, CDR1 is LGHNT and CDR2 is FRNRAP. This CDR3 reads CASGPGDTIYF. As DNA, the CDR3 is TGTGCTAGTGGCCCCGGGGACACCATATATTTT.

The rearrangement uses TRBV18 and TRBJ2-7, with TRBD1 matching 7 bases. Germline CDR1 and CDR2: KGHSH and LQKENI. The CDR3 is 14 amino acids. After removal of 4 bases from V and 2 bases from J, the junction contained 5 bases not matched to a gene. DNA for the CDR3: TGTGCCAGCTCACGATACAGGGGAGCCTACGAGCAGTACTTC. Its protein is CASSRYRGAYEQYF.

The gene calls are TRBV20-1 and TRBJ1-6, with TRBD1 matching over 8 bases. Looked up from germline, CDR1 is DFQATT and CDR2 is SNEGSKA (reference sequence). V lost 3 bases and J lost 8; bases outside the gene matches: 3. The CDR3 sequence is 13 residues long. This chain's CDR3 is CSASQGADSPLHF. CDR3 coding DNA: TGCAGTGCTAGCCAGGGGGCCGATTCACCCCTCCACTTT.

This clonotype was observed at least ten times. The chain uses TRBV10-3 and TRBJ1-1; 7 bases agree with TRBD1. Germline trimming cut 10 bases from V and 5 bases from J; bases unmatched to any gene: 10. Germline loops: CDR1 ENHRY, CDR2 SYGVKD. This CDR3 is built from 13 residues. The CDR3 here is CASRDSRDTEAFF. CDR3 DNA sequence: TGTGCCAGCAGGGACAGCAGGGATACTGAAGCTTTCTTT.

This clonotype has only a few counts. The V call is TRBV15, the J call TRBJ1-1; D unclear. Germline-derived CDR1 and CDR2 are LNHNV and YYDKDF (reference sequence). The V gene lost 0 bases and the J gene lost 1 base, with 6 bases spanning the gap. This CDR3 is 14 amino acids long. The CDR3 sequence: CATSRDRQNTEAFF. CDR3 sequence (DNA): TGTGCCACCAGCAGAGATCGGCAGAACACTGAAGCTTTCTTT.

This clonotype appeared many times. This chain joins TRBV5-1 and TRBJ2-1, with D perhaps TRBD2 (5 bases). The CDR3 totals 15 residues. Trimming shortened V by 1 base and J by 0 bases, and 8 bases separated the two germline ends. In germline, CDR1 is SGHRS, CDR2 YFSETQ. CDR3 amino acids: CASSLLGGSYNEQFF. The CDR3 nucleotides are TGCGCCAGCAGCTTGTTAGGAGGCTCCTACAATGAGCAGTTCTTC.

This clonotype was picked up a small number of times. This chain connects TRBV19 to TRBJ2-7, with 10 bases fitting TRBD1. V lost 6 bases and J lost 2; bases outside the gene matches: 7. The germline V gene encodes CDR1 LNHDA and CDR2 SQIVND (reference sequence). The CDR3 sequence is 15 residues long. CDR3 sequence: CASSLSGTGAYEQYF. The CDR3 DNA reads TGTGCCAGTAGCCTCTCCGGGACAGGGGCCTACGAGCAGTACTTC.

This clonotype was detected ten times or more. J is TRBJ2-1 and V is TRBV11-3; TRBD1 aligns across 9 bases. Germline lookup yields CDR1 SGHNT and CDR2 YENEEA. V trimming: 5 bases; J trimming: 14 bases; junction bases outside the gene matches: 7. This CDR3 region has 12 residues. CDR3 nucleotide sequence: TGTGCCAGCAGCCCGACAGGGGGAGAGGAGTTCTTC. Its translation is CASSPTGGEEFF.

The CDR3 is CASEAGNTDTQYF. In DNA, the CDR3 is TGTGCCAGCGAAGCGGGGAACACAGATACGCAGTATTTT. The chain employs TRBV2 and TRBJ2-3; 7 nucleotides align to TRBD2. The CDR3 has 13 amino acids. Germline lookup yields CDR1 SNHLY and CDR2 FYNNEI. Trimming removed 8 bases from V and 2 bases from J; junction bases left unmatched: 4.

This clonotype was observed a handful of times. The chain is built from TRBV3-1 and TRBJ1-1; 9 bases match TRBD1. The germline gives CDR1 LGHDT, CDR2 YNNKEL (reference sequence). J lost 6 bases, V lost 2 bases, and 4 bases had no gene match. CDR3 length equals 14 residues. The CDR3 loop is CASSQWGQGAEAFF. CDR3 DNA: TGTGCCAGCAGCCAATGGGGACAGGGCGCTGAAGCTTTCTTT.

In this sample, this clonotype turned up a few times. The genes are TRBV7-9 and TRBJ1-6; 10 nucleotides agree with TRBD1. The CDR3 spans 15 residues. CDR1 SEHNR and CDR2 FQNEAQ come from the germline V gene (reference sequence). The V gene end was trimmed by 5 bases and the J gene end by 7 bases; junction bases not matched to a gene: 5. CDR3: CASSLGQGLNSPLHF. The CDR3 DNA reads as TGTGCCAGCAGCCTGGGACAGGGGCTAAATTCACCCCTCCACTTT.

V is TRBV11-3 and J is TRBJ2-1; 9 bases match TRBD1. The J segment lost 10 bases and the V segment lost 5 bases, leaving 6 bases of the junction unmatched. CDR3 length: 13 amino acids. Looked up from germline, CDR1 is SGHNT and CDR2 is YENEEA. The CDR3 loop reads CASSDGQGKEQFF. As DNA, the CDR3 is TGTGCCAGCAGCGACGGACAGGGGAAGGAGCAGTTCTTC.

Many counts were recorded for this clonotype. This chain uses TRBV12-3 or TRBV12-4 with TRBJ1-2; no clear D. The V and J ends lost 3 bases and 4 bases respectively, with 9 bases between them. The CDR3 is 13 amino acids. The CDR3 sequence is CASSLEQFYGYTF. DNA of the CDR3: TGTGCCAGCAGTTTGGAGCAGTTCTATGGCTACACCTTC.

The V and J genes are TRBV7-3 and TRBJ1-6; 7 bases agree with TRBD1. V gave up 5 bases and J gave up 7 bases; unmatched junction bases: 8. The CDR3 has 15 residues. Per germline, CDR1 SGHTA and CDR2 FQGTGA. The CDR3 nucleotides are TGTGCCAGCAGCAAAGGGCAGGGGGGAAATTCACCCCTCCACTTT. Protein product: CASSKGQGGNSPLHF.